These 15 T cell receptor beta chains came from one sample sequenced in a study of spatial heterogeneity in lung cancer. Time point indicated: sample taken at primary tumor resection. Sequencing covered unsorted whole RNA taken from tumor, nontumor lung or frozen PBMC. TCRdb called the 5' RACE reads again in MiXCR, with one record for every CDR3 protein. The profile shows about 38,000 distinct CDR3 sequences, 7.5% to 8% of them singletons. The source was PBMCs, collected at surgery. The receptors stem from a male donor with early-stage non-small cell lung cancer.

This clonotype was counted only a few times. The CDR3 coding sequence is TGTGCCAGCAGGCCCCTAGCGGGAGGGCCGAATTACAATGAGCAGTTCTTC. Protein: CASRPLAGGPNYNEQFF. The chain links TRBV6-2 or TRBV6-3 to TRBJ2-1; 12 bases map to TRBD2. Trimming removed 6 bases from V and 4 bases from J; junction bases left unmatched: 10. Germline CDR1 MNHEY, CDR2 SVGEGT. The CDR3 length is 17 residues.

This clonotype has at least ten counts. The V and J genes are TRBV12-3 or TRBV12-4 and TRBJ2-5; D not resolved. The CDR3 has 15 amino acids. V lost 5 bases and J 2 bases, leaving 15 bases between the germline ends. CDR3 nucleotides: TGTGCCAGCAGTCCCCTCGCCGGGCCGCAAGAGACCCAGTACTTC. It translates to CASSPLAGPQETQYF.

This clonotype was detected ten times or more. The chain is built from TRBV27 and TRBJ1-5, with unresolved D. Per the germline V gene, CDR1 is MNHEY and CDR2 is SMNVEV (reference sequence). This CDR3 is 15 amino acids long. The ends were cut back, 2 bases at V and 4 bases at J, with 12 bases in the middle. The DNA for the CDR3 is TGTGCCAGCAGTTTAATATACGGATCTAATCAGCCCCAGCATTTT. Protein: CASSLIYGSNQPQHF.

A word on this clonotype: A single base separates this from a much larger clone, so it may be a read error. V gene TRBV18 combines with J gene TRBJ1-4, with D tentatively TRBD1 (5 bases). CDR1 is KGHSH, CDR2 LQKENI, per germline. The CDR3 totals 16 residues. Trimming took off 5 bases at V and 0 bases at J, with 13 bases between the two ends. In DNA form, the CDR3 reads TGTGCCAGCTCATCCCCCGGGACCACAACTAATGAAAAACTGTTTTTT. Protein sequence: CASSSPGTTTNEKLFF.

This clonotype appeared a few times. This chain joins TRBV2 and TRBJ2-1, with D possibly matching TRBD1 (6 bases). Germline lookup yields CDR1 SNHLY and CDR2 FYNNEI. Trimming cost V 3 bases and J 7 bases, with 13 bases left between them. This CDR3 is built from 14 residues. CDR3 nucleotide sequence: TGTGCCAGCAGTGAGGGAACAGGGCCGAATGAGCAGTTCTTC. Amino acids: CASSEGTGPNEQFF.

This clonotype was seen repeatedly, ten times or more. V and J are TRBV3-1 and TRBJ1-5; TRBD1 is a possible D gene (5 bases). This CDR3 region has 16 residues. Per the germline V gene, CDR1 is LGHDT and CDR2 is YNNKEL (reference sequence). The ends were cut back, 3 bases at V and 1 base at J, with 13 bases in the middle. Here the CDR3 reads CASSQSVGGSNQPQHF. The CDR3, as DNA: TGTGCCAGCAGCCAGTCAGTCGGGGGGAGCAATCAGCCCCAGCATTTT.

This clonotype was seen at least ten times. V gene TRBV7-3 combines with J gene TRBJ2-1; 15 positions agree with TRBD2. Germline CDR1 SGHTA, CDR2 FQGTGA. After removal of 5 bases from V and 10 bases from J, the junction contained 12 bases not matched to a gene. This CDR3 comprises 17 residues. CDR3 sequence (DNA): TGTGCCAGCAGCGGGACTAGCGGGGGGTTCCCCCTGGGGGAGCAGTTCTTC. Its protein product is CASSGTSGGFPLGEQFF.

This clonotype was counted many times. The rearrangement joins TRBV6-5 to TRBJ1-1, with 9 bases that match TRBD1. This CDR3 comprises 16 residues. The germline V gene has CDR1 MNHEY and CDR2 SVGAGI. Trimming took 5 bases from V and 5 from J; bases not matched to a gene: 12. The CDR3 DNA follows: TGTGCCAGCAGTCGTTCTTCGACAGGGGGACATACTGAAGCTTTCTTT. Protein sequence: CASSRSSTGGHTEAFF.

This clonotype occurred a few times. The CDR3 spells CASSPGQGTNTEAFF. The CDR3 region has the DNA TGTGCCAGCTCACCTGGACAGGGGACGAACACTGAAGCTTTCTTT. The chain carries TRBV18 and TRBJ1-1; TRBD1 agrees at 9 bases. Germline V gene sequence: CDR1 KGHSH, CDR2 LQKENI. The CDR3 consists of 15 residues. Trimming cost V 3 bases and J 1 base; bases outside gene matches: 3.

This clonotype was seen only a few times. The chain recombines TRBV19 with TRBJ2-4; the D gene is possibly TRBD2 (5 bases). CDR3 length: 14 amino acids. V dropped 3 bases and J dropped 6 bases, with 12 bases sitting between them. Germline V gives CDR1 LNHDA, CDR2 SQIVND (reference sequence). CDR3 nucleotide sequence: TGTGCCAGTAGTATCATAGGAGGTTTAAACATTCAGTACTTC. Translation: CASSIIGGLNIQYF.

This clonotype was counted a few times. This chain links TRBV7-8 with TRBJ2-7; TRBD1 matches 8 bases. The V and J ends lost 5 bases and 2 bases, in that order; junction bases with no gene match: 5. Looked up from germline, CDR1 is SGHVS and CDR2 is FQNEAQ. This CDR3 spans 14 amino acids. The CDR3 DNA reads as TGTGCCAGCAGCACCCGGACAGGGACCTACGAGCAGTACTTC. It codes for CASSTRTGTYEQYF.

This chain links TRBV7-3 with TRBJ1-1; maybe TRBD1 (6 bases). CDR3 size: 15 residues. V was trimmed by 4 bases and J by 1 base, leaving 13 bases between them. Germline V gene data show CDR1 as SGHTA and CDR2 as FQGTGA. The DNA for the CDR3 is TGTGCCAGCAGCTCCGGACAGACGGAGAACACTGAAGCTTTCTTT. It translates to CASSSGQTENTEAFF.

This clonotype was counted ten times or more. This rearrangement joins TRBV12-5 to TRBJ2-4; unclear D gene. This CDR3 region has 14 residues. V was clipped by 1 base and J by 4 bases, with 8 bases between them. Germline CDR1 reads LGHNT; CDR2 reads FRNRAP. The CDR3 bases are TGTGCTAGTGGTTTGGGGGTCACGAAAAACATTCAGTACTTC. Translated: CASGLGVTKNIQYF.

In its sample, this clonotype was seen many times. The chain employs TRBV19 and TRBJ2-7; D uncertain. This CDR3 spans 14 amino acids. Trimming removed 3 bases at V and 2 bases at J, with 11 bases between. CDR1 and CDR2 from the germline V gene are LNHDA and SQIVND (reference sequence). DNA for the CDR3: TGTGCCAGTAGTATCTACGTAAATGCCTACGAGCAGTACTTC. Translating it yields CASSIYVNAYEQYF. Full variable domain (remainder filled in from reference TRBV19 and TRBJ2-7): DGGITQSPKYLFRKEGQNVTLSCEQNLNHDAMYWYRQDPGQGLRLIYYSQIVNDFQKGDIAEGYSVSREKKESFPLTVTSAQKNPTAFYLCASSIYVNAYEQYFGPGTRLTVT.

This clonotype came up many times. The rearrangement uses TRBV3-1 and TRBJ2-7; D tentatively fits TRBD1 or TRBD2 (5 bases each). Germline V gene data show CDR1 as LGHDT and CDR2 as YNNKEL (reference sequence). CDR3 length: 13 residues. V shed 1 base and J shed 5 bases, with 9 bases lying between them. This CDR3 reads CASSQGGVHEQYV. CDR3 nucleotide sequence: TGTGCCAGCAGCCAAGGAGGGGTACACGAGCAGTACGTC.